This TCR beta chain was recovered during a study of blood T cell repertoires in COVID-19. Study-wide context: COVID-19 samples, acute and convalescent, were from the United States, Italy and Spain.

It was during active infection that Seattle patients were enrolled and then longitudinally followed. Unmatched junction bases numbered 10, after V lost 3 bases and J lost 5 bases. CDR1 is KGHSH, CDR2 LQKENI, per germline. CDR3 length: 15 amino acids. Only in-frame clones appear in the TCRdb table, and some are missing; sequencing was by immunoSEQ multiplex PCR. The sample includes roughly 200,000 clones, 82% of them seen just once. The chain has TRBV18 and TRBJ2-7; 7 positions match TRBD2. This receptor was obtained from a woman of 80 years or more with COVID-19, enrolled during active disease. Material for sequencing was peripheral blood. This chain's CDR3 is CASSPTTRGVDEQYF. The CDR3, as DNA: TGTGCCAGCTCACCGACCACACGGGGGGTGGACGAGCAGTACTTC. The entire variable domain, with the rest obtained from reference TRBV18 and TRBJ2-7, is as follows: NAGVMQNPRHLVRRRGQEARLRCSPMKGHSHVYWYRQLPEEGLKFMVYLQKENIIDESGMPKERFSAEFPKEGPSILRIQQVVRGDSAAYFCASSPTTRGVDEQYFGPGTRLTVT.